Detailed here is one TCR beta chain. What it recognizes is unknown. This sample is part of a study of T cell repertoires in cytomegalovirus infection. Study at large: Both recently identified HLA-C-restricted and well-studied HLA-B-restricted CMV epitopes were used in the study. Public TCR beta signature analysis indicated the presence of both CMV infection and matching HLA type.

TCRdb passed the reads through MiXCR, listing each CDR3 protein once. The sample holds about 47,000 distinct CDR3 sequences, around 21% seen once. General study results and limits: The response measured ex vivo was dominated by TCR beta clonotypes (HLA-C-restricted and CMV-specific). Cumulative frequency of public TCR beta families picked out carriers of CMV plus the relevant HLA.

This sample comprised CD8+ T cells from cultured PBMCs, obtained from culture after CMV antigen stimulation. The receptor comes from a human donor in good health (CMV status not recorded). Some clones in this sample may be carry-over from other donors' samples.

The CDR3 loop is CASSDRGLIYGYTF. The CDR3 DNA reads TGTGCCAGCAGCGACAGGGGGCTTATCTATGGCTACACCTTC. The chain is built from TRBV6-2 or TRBV6-3 and TRBJ1-2, with TRBD1 matching over 10 bases. The CDR3 has 14 amino acids. Looked up from germline, CDR1 is MNHEY and CDR2 is SVGEGT. Unmatched junction bases numbered 5, after V lost 6 bases and J lost 4 bases.